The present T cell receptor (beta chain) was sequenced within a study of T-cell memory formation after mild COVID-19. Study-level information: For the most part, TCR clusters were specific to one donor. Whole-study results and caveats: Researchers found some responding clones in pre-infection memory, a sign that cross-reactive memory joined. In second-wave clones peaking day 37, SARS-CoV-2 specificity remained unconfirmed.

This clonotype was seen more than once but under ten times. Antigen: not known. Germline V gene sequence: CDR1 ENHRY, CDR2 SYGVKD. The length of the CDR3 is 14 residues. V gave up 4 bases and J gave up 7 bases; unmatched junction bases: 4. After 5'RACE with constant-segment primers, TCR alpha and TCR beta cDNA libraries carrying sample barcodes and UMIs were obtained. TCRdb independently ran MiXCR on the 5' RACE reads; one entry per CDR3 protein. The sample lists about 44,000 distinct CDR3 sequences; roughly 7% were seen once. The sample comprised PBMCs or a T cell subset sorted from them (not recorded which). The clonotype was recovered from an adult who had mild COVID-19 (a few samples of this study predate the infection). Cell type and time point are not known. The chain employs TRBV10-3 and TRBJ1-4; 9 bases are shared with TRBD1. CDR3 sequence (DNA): TGTGCCATCAGTGCCGGGACAGGGAGTGAAAAACTGTTTTTT. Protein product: CAISAGTGSEKLFF.